These T cell receptor beta chains were read from a single sample in a study of cytomegalovirus exposure and HLA in healthy donors. The assay was immunoSEQ multiplex PCR, and TCRdb's table has in-frame clones only and misses some. The sample includes around 84,000 clones. The sample was PBMCs. These receptors originate from a man younger than 45 in good health and CMV-seronegative. CDR3s include the opening cysteine and the closing phenylalanine or tryptophan. A D gene is named only where the DNA matches it firmly.

D	J	V	CDR3	DNA
TRBD1	TRBJ1-1	TRBV5-1	CASTSSAGGASVAEAFF	TGCGCCAGCACCTCTTCTGCAGGGGGCGCGTCCGTGGCTGAAGCTTTCTTT
.	TRBJ2-5	TRBV4-1	CASSPRTGRGETQYF	TGCGCCAGCAGCCCTCGGACAGGGAGGGGAGAGACCCAGTACTTC
.	TRBJ2-5	TRBV19	CASTSSLYPTEDGTQYF	TGTGCCAGTACCTCGTCCCTCTACCCGACAGAAGACGGGACCCAGTACTTC
TRBD1	TRBJ2-3	TRBV7-2	CASSLGRGQTDTQYF	TGTGCCAGCAGCTTGGGCAGGGGGCAGACAGATACGCAGTATTTT
.	TRBJ2-7	TRBV18	CASSKAGTLYEQYF	TGTGCCAGCTCAAAAGCCGGGACACTCTACGAGCAGTACTTC
TRBD1	TRBJ2-6	TRBV5-1	CASKVGQGASGANVLTF	TGCGCCAGCAAGGTGGGACAGGGGGCATCTGGGGCCAACGTCCTGACTTTC
.	TRBJ2-7	TRBV30	CAWSTPWRGSSYEQYF	TGTGCCTGGAGTACCCCATGGAGGGGAAGCTCCTACGAGCAGTACTTC
.	TRBJ2-4	TRBV27	CASSPGLGKNIQYF	TGTGCCAGCAGCCCGGGGTTGGGTAAAAACATTCAGTACTTC
.	TRBJ2-3	TRBV6-4	CASSDDGSSTDTQYF	TGTGCCAGCAGTGACGATGGCAGTAGCACAGATACGCAGTATTTT
.	TRBJ2-7	TRBV10-3	CAISESTQAGPYEQYF	TGTGCCATCAGTGAGTCGACTCAAGCGGGTCCCTACGAGCAGTACTTC
.	TRBJ2-1	TRBV29-1	CSVYQTANSYNEQFF	TGCAGCGTTTATCAGACAGCAAACTCCTACAATGAGCAGTTCTTC
.	TRBJ2-7	TRBV5-8	CASSLTHLASYEQYF	TGTGCCAGCAGCTTGACCCATCTAGCCTCCTACGAGCAGTACTTC
.	TRBJ1-4	TRBV2	CASSGRSATNEKLFF	TGTGCCAGCAGTGGGAGATCGGCCACTAATGAAAAACTGTTTTTT
TRBD1	TRBJ1-6	TRBV5-1	CASSSDRLGNSPLHF	TGCGCCAGCAGCTCGGACAGGCTGGGGAATTCACCCCTCCACTTT
.	TRBJ1-2	TRBV5-6	CASSLPTGTTYGYTF	TGTGCCAGCAGCTTGCCGACAGGAACGACCTATGGCTACACCTTC
TRBD2	TRBJ2-3	TRBV27	CASSLLWALSSGGTDTQYF	TGTGCCAGCAGTTTATTATGGGCCCTCTCGAGCGGGGGCACAGATACGCAGTATTTT
TRBD2	TRBJ2-5	TRBV11-2	CASSPWTSGGPPQETQYF	TGTGCCAGCAGCCCCTGGACTAGCGGGGGGCCCCCCCAAGAGACCCAGTACTTC
TRBD1	TRBJ1-5	TRBV2	CASQPDRQGDQPQHF	TGTGCCAGTCAGCCCGACAGACAGGGCGATCAGCCCCAGCATTTT
TRBD1	TRBJ2-7	TRBV5-6	CASSSPTGYGEQYF	TGTGCCAGCAGCTCCCCGACAGGGTATGGCGAGCAGTACTTC
TRBD1	TRBJ1-1	TRBV7-9	CASSYGQGRPAFF	TGTGCCAGCAGCTACGGACAGGGAAGACCAGCTTTCTTT
TRBD1	TRBJ2-6	TRBV11-2	CASSLRDSQFSGANVLTF	TGTGCCAGCAGCTTGAGGGACAGCCAATTCTCTGGGGCCAACGTCCTGACTTTC
TRBD1	TRBJ2-3	TRBV7-2	CASSFLGQGGDTQYF	TGTGCCAGCAGCTTCTTGGGACAGGGGGGAGATACGCAGTATTTT
.	TRBJ2-5	TRBV9	CASSARVAETQYF	TGTGCCAGCAGCGCCAGGGTCGCGGAGACCCAGTACTTC
.	TRBJ1-2	TRBV5-6	CASSLSYLNYGYTF	TGTGCCAGCAGCTTGTCCTACTTAAACTATGGCTACACCTTC
.	TRBJ2-5	TRBV11-3	CASSPDAVGETQYF	TGTGCCAGCAGCCCCGATGCGGTGGGAGAGACCCAGTACTTC
.	TRBJ1-1	TRBV7-6	CASSSTPNTEAFF	TGTGCCAGCAGCAGCACCCCGAACACTGAAGCTTTCTTT
TRBD1	TRBJ1-5	TRBV27	CASSFYRGQPQHF	TGTGCCAGCAGTTTTTACAGGGGTCAGCCCCAGCATTTT
TRBD2	TRBJ2-1	TRBV7-9	CASSLGASGGSYNEQFF	TGTGCCAGCAGCTTAGGCGCTAGCGGGGGCTCCTACAATGAGCAGTTCTTC
.	TRBJ2-2	TRBV7-2	CASSTPSGSNTGELFF	TGTGCCAGCAGCACACCCTCGGGGAGTAACACCGGGGAGCTGTTTTTT
TRBD1	TRBJ1-2	TRBV7-3	CASSPYPDRSYGYTF	TGTGCCAGCAGCCCGTACCCGGACAGGAGTTATGGCTACACCTTC
TRBD1	TRBJ1-6	TRBV5-5	CASSLQQGGYHNSPLHF	TGTGCCAGCAGCCTCCAGCAGGGGGGTTACCATAATTCACCCCTCCACTTT
.	TRBJ2-1	TRBV6-1	CASNPGHKQFF	TGTGCCAGCAATCCGGGACATAAGCAATTCTTC
.	TRBJ2-7	TRBV7-3	CASSQDSGSYEQYF	TGTGCCAGCAGCCAGGACAGTGGCTCCTACGAGCAGTACTTC
TRBD2	TRBJ2-3	TRBV6-1	CASSGLAGGPDTQYF	TGTGCCAGCAGTGGACTAGCGGGGGGGCCAGATACGCAGTATTTT
.	TRBJ1-4	TRBV2	CATQPSRDLWEKLFF	TGTGCCACCCAACCTTCTCGGGATTTGTGGGAAAAACTGTTTTTT
.	TRBJ2-3	TRBV7-3	CASSLTRPAAGTDTQYF	TGTGCCAGCAGCTTAACGAGACCGGCGGCTGGCACAGATACGCAGTATTTT
.	TRBJ1-5	TRBV4-2	CASSQMTVANQPQHF	TGTGCCAGCAGCCAGATGACAGTCGCCAATCAGCCCCAGCATTTT
.	TRBJ2-3	TRBV18	CASSPLTGLRTDTQYF	TGTGCCAGCTCACCACTTACGGGACTTCGCACAGATACGCAGTATTTT
TRBD2	TRBJ2-5	TRBV5-4	CASSSRGVQQTQYF	TGTGCCAGCAGCTCTCGGGGGGTGCAGCAGACCCAGTACTTC